These 6 T cell receptor beta chains originate from one sample sequenced in a study of T cell repertoires in cytomegalovirus infection. Using its own MiXCR run on the reads, TCRdb lists one record per CDR3 protein. Of hundreds of thousands of distinct CDR3 sequences in the sample, roughly 18% are singletons; the top ten hold approximately 10%. Input material: PBMCs. The receptor source for this set is a human donor in good health (CMV status not recorded). Some clones in this sample may be carry-over from other donors' samples.

This clonotype was picked up a small number of times. J is TRBJ2-2 and V is TRBV6-2 or TRBV6-3; D is uncertain. Germline V gene lookup returns CDR1 MNHEY and CDR2 SVGEGT. The CDR3 totals 16 residues. The V gene lost 0 bases and the J gene lost 1 base, with 9 bases spanning the gap. In nucleotides, the CDR3 is TGTGCCAGCAGTTACTCGAGCTTCATGAACACCGGGGAGCTGTTTTTT. This translates into CASSYSSFMNTGELFF.

The chain links TRBV6-6 to TRBJ2-3, with D uncertain. This CDR3 has 13 amino acids. The V gene's germline CDR1 is MNHNY and CDR2 SVGAGI (reference sequence). The V end lost 0 bases, the J end lost 7 bases, and 8 bases lay between the germline ends. CDR3 nucleotide sequence: TGTGCCAGCAGTTACTCGTTCCCTAATACGCAGTATTTT. Translated: CASSYSFPNTQYF.

There are many counts of this clonotype. The gene calls are TRBV6-1 and TRBJ2-1; 8 bases line up with TRBD1. Trimming cost V 2 bases and J 2 bases; bases outside gene matches: 2. Germline V CDR1 and CDR2: MNHNS, SASEGT. The CDR3 sequence is 15 residues long. CDR3 loop: CASSEQGATYNEQFF. The CDR3 DNA reads TGTGCCAGCAGTGAACAGGGGGCGACCTACAATGAGCAGTTCTTC.

This chain uses TRBV7-9 with TRBJ1-2; D possibly corresponds to TRBD1 (5 bases). This CDR3 region has 13 residues. Germline CDR1 is SEHNR and CDR2 is FQNEAQ (reference sequence). Trimming took off 5 bases at V and 7 bases at J, with 14 bases between the two ends. CDR3 amino acids: CASSVPGPIGYTF. CDR3 nucleotide sequence: TGTGCCAGCAGCGTCCCGGGACCTATTGGCTACACCTTC.

This clonotype was counted only a few times. The chain has TRBV19 and TRBJ2-5; the D gene is possibly TRBD1 (5 bases). Germline-derived CDR1 and CDR2 are LNHDA and SQIVND (reference sequence). This CDR3 has 12 amino acids. Trimming removed 4 bases from V and 5 bases from J, with 8 bases in between. Here the CDR3 reads CASSRGAETQYF. CDR3 in DNA: TGTGCCAGTAGTAGGGGCGCGGAGACCCAGTACTTC.

This clonotype turned up a few times. This rearrangement joins TRBV19 to TRBJ1-1; a possible D gene is TRBD1 (6 bases). The ends were cut back, 2 bases at V and 6 bases at J, with 13 bases in the middle. Per the germline V gene, CDR1 is LNHDA and CDR2 is SQIVND (reference sequence). The CDR3 totals 14 residues. CDR3 region: CASSIQRGPPEAFF. CDR3 nucleotide sequence: TGTGCCAGTAGTATACAACGGGGGCCCCCTGAAGCTTTCTTT. Full variable domain (missing parts from reference TRBV19 and TRBJ1-1): DGGITQSPKYLFRKEGQNVTLSCEQNLNHDAMYWYRQDPGQGLRLIYYSQIVNDFQKGDIAEGYSVSREKKESFPLTVTSAQKNPTAFYLCASSIQRGPPEAFFGQGTRLTVV.